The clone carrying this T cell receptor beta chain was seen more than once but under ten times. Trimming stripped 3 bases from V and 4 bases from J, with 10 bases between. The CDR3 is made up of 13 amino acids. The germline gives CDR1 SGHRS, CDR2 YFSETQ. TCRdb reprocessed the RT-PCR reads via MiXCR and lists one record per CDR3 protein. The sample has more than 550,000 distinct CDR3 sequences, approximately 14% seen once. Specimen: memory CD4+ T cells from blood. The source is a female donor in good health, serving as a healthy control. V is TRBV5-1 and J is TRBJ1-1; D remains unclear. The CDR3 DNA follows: TGCGCCAGCAGCTCGACCTCGGCCACTGAAGCTTTCTTT. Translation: CASSSTSATEAFF. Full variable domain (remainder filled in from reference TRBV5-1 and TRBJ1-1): KAGVTQTPRYLIKTRGQQVTLSCSPISGHRSVSWYQQTPGQGLQFLFEYFSETQRNKGNFPGRFSGRQFSNSRSEMNVSTLELGDSALYLCASSSTSATEAFFGQGTRLTVV.